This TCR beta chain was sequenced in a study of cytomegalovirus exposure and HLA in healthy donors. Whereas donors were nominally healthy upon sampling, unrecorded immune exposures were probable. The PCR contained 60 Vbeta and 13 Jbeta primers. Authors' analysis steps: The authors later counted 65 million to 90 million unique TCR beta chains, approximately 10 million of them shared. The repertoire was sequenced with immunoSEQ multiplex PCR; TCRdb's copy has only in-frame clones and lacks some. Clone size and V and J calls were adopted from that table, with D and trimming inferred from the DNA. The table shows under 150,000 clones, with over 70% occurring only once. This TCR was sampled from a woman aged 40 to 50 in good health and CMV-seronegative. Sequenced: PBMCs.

CDR3 amino acids: CASSSGRLSYEQYF. The CDR3 DNA is TGTGCCAGCAGTAGCGGGAGGCTCTCCTACGAGCAGTACTTC. The chain joins TRBV6-5 to TRBJ2-5; 9 nucleotides align to TRBD2. Near its end, the DNA agrees better with TRBJ2-7, so the J call may be wrong. Per germline, CDR1 MNHEY and CDR2 SVGAGI. CDR3 length: 14 residues.